The clone carrying this TCR beta chain was observed once. Original methodology: From reference gene primer amplification, estimates of nucleated cell counts were derived. The repertoire was sequenced with immunoSEQ multiplex PCR; TCRdb's copy has only in-frame clones and lacks some. V, J and clone size are taken as reported in that table, and D and trimming were inferred from the DNA itself. Altogether some 54,000 clones are present, 75% to 95% being singletons, with the ten largest covering under 2.5%. The sample comes from a study of blood T cell repertoires in COVID-19. Turning to the study itself: Acute and convalescent COVID-19 specimens originated in the United States, Italy and Spain. T cells, B-cell-depleted T cells, or PBMCs supplied cDNA or gDNA.

CDR3 length: 16 residues. Trimming left V 2 bases short and J 8 bases short, with 21 bases between. The germline V gene encodes CDR1 MDHEN and CDR2 SYDVKM. This receptor was identified in a man in his fifties or sixties with acute or convalescent COVID-19. V gene TRBV28 combines with J gene TRBJ1-1; no reliable D call. The source material was peripheral blood. In DNA, the CDR3 is TGTGCCAGCAGTTTAATATTGGCGGCCCAAACCCTCGAAGCTTTCTTT. Protein sequence: CASSLILAAQTLEAFF.